These 23 T cell receptor beta chains were all obtained from the same sample, sequenced in a study of cytomegalovirus exposure and HLA in healthy donors. The primer mix had 60 Vbeta and 13 Jbeta primers. The table came from immunoSEQ multiplex PCR; TCRdb's copy has only in-frame clones and leaves some out. The sample carries 60,000 to 70,000 clones, about 72% recorded once. The sequenced material came from PBMCs. Receptor source: a man in his forties or fifties in good health and CMV-seropositive.

The chain has TRBV6-6 and TRBJ2-1; 7 nucleotides agree with TRBD1. This CDR3 comprises 15 residues. Trimming at V came to 0 bases and at J to 9 bases, leaving 8 bases not matched to a gene. The V gene's germline CDR1 is MNHNY and CDR2 SVGAGI (reference sequence). The CDR3 protein is CASSYSPEGGVEQFF. The CDR3 DNA follows: TGTGCCAGCAGTTACTCTCCCGAAGGGGGCGTTGAGCAGTTCTTC.

This sequence joins TRBV28 and TRBJ2-7; D is uncertain. CDR1 MDHEN and CDR2 SYDVKM come from the germline V gene. The V and J ends lost 7 bases and 2 bases respectively, with 12 bases between them. The CDR3 contains 13 residues. CDR3 region: CASTTAPTYEQYF. In nucleotides, the CDR3 is TGTGCCAGCACCACAGCACCCACCTACGAGCAGTACTTC. Full variable domain (rest looked up from reference TRBV28 and TRBJ2-7): DVKVTQSSRYLVKRTGEKVFLECVQDMDHENMFWYRQDPGLGLRLIYFSYDVKMKEKGDIPEGYSVSREKKERFSLILESASTNQTSMYLCASTTAPTYEQYFGPGTRLTVT.

The CDR3 here is CASSHRAQVGEQYF. The CDR3 coding sequence is TGTGCCAGCAGCCACAGGGCACAGGTAGGCGAGCAGTACTTC. V is TRBV14 and J is TRBJ2-7; possibly TRBD1 for D (5 bases). Trimming took off 3 bases at V and 6 bases at J, with 15 bases between the two ends. Germline CDR1 is SGHDN and CDR2 is FVKESK. The CDR3 is 14 residues long.

The chain carries TRBV5-1 and TRBJ1-1, with D possibly being TRBD1 (6 bases). The CDR3 contains 17 residues. The germline gives CDR1 SGHRS, CDR2 YFSETQ. With 4 bases removed from V and 1 base from J, the gap between germline ends came to 20 bases. Here the CDR3 DNA reads TGCGCCAGCAGCGGACATTGGCAGGGACAACAGAACACTGAAGCTTTCTTT. Translation: CASSGHWQGQQNTEAFF.

The chain employs TRBV10-1 and TRBJ1-1; a weak D match, TRBD1 (6 bases). Germline V gene sequence: CDR1 WNHNN, CDR2 SYGVQD (reference sequence). The V end lost 6 bases, the J end lost 1 base, and 9 bases lay between the germline ends. This CDR3 spans 13 amino acids. CDR3 sequence: CASSEDRNTEAFF. CDR3 DNA: TGCGCCAGCAGCGAGGACAGGAACACTGAAGCTTTCTTT.

V gene TRBV12-5 combines with J gene TRBJ2-1, with D possibly being TRBD2 (6 bases). Trimming stripped 3 bases from V and 3 bases from J, with 21 bases between. This CDR3 is 18 amino acids long. Germline V lookup: CDR1 LGHNT, CDR2 FRNRAP. CDR3 protein: CASGLHSQTGAHYNEQFF. CDR3 nucleotides: TGTGCTAGTGGTTTACACTCCCAAACGGGAGCGCACTACAATGAGCAGTTCTTC. The entire variable domain, with the rest obtained from reference TRBV12-5 and TRBJ2-1, is as follows: DARVTQTPRHKVTEMGQEVTMRCQPILGHNTVFWYRQTMMQGLELLAYFRNRAPLDDSGMPKDRFSAEMPDATLATLKIQPSEPRDSAVYFCASGLHSQTGAHYNEQFFGPGTRLTVL.

The chain recombines TRBV10-3 with TRBJ1-6; 10 bases agree with TRBD1. V shed 1 base, J shed 10 bases, and the junction held 4 bases outside the gene matches. There are 15 residues in the CDR3. From germline, CDR1 is ENHRY and CDR2 SYGVKD. The CDR3 loop is CAISELGTGESPLHF. The CDR3 region has the DNA TGTGCCATCAGTGAGTTAGGGACAGGGGAATCACCCCTCCACTTT.

The chain uses TRBV30 and TRBJ1-5; D gene ambiguous. Germline V gives CDR1 GTSNPN, CDR2 SVGIG (reference sequence). The CDR3 consists of 14 residues. Trimming took off 0 bases at V and 6 bases at J, with 12 bases between the two ends. CDR3 amino acids: CAWSVSLTGQPQHF. In DNA, the CDR3 is TGTGCCTGGAGTGTATCTCTCACCGGTCAGCCCCAGCATTTT. Drawing the rest from reference TRBV30 and TRBJ1-5, the complete variable domain is SQTIHQWPATLVQPVGSPLSLECTVEGTSNPNLYWYRQAAGRGLQLLFYSVGIGQISSEVPQNLSASRPQDRQFILSSKKLLLSDSGFYLCAWSVSLTGQPQHFGDGTRLSIL.

The J gene is TRBJ2-7, the V gene TRBV13; 9 bases are a match to TRBD1. Germline CDR1 and CDR2: PRHDT and FYEKMQ (reference sequence). The V gene end was trimmed by 3 bases and the J gene end by 5 bases; junction bases not matched to a gene: 5. The CDR3 is 14 residues long. The DNA for the CDR3 is TGTGCCAGCAGCTTGGGGACAGGGTGGAACGAGCAGTACTTC. Residues: CASSLGTGWNEQYF.

This clone has just a few counts. The V and J genes are TRBV19 and TRBJ1-4; D call uncertain. Looked up from germline, CDR1 is LNHDA and CDR2 is SQIVND (reference sequence). Trimming removed 3 bases at V and 7 bases at J, with 12 bases between. This CDR3 comprises 14 residues. The CDR3 here is CASSMNPPGEKLFF. The CDR3 nucleotides read TGTGCCAGTAGTATGAATCCTCCGGGTGAAAAACTGTTTTTT. Drawing the rest from reference TRBV19 and TRBJ1-4, the complete variable domain is DGGITQSPKYLFRKEGQNVTLSCEQNLNHDAMYWYRQDPGQGLRLIYYSQIVNDFQKGDIAEGYSVSREKKESFPLTVTSAQKNPTAFYLCASSMNPPGEKLFFGSGTQLSVL.

This rearrangement joins TRBV15 to TRBJ2-7, with no clear D. Trimming cost V 1 base and J 3 bases, with 16 bases left between them. Germline V gives CDR1 LNHNV, CDR2 YYDKDF (reference sequence). This CDR3 contains 16 residues. This CDR3 is CATSRALFGAGYEQYF. CDR3 nucleotide sequence: TGTGCCACCAGCAGAGCCCTGTTCGGAGCCGGCTACGAGCAGTACTTC.

This chain connects TRBV7-6 to TRBJ1-1; D not resolved. This CDR3 is 13 amino acids long. Trimming cost V 5 bases and J 2 bases, with 9 bases left between them. Germline loops: CDR1 SGHVS, CDR2 FNYEAQ. The CDR3 nucleotides are TGTGCCAGCAGCAGGGAGGGAAACACTGAAGCTTTCTTT. As protein: CASSREGNTEAFF. Drawing the rest from reference TRBV7-6 and TRBJ1-1, the complete variable domain is GAGVSQSPRYKVTKRGQDVALRCDPISGHVSLYWYRQALGQGPEFLTYFNYEAQQDKSGLPNDRFSAERPEGSISTLTIQRTEQRDSAMYRCASSREGNTEAFFGQGTRLTVV.

This sequence joins TRBV5-1 and TRBJ2-7, with 13 positions matching TRBD2. Germline CDR1 and CDR2: SGHRS and YFSETQ. The CDR3 length is 17 residues. V trimming: 0 bases; J trimming: 7 bases; junction bases outside the gene matches: 10. CDR3 region: CASSLELAGGPGREQYF. DNA of the CDR3: TGCGCCAGCAGCTTGGAACTAGCGGGAGGGCCTGGGAGAGAGCAGTACTTC.

CDR3 in amino acids: CASSQTESYEQYF. Here the CDR3 DNA reads TGTGCCAGCAGCCAGACAGAGTCCTACGAGCAGTACTTC. The chain couples TRBV6-6 to TRBJ2-7, with D perhaps matching TRBD1 (5 bases). Per the germline V gene, CDR1 is MNHNY and CDR2 is SVGAGI (reference sequence). This CDR3 is 13 amino acids long. Trimming shortened V by 6 bases and J by 1 base, and 10 bases separated the two germline ends.

This clone came up a few times. The chain couples TRBV9 to TRBJ1-1; 12 bases are shared with TRBD1. The ends lost 3 bases at V and 1 base at J; junction bases unmatched: 4. Germline values: CDR1 SGDLS, CDR2 YYNGEE. The CDR3 loop spans 16 amino acids. CDR3 in DNA: TGTGCCAGCAGCGCCCGGGACAGGGGGCCGAACACTGAAGCTTTCTTT. It codes for CASSARDRGPNTEAFF.

This rearrangement joins TRBV7-8 to TRBJ2-7; TRBD2 matches 10 bases. V was pared by 4 bases and J by 7 bases, with 16 bases of the junction left unmatched. CDR1 is SGHVS and CDR2 is FQNEAQ in the germline V gene. The CDR3 runs to 17 residues. The CDR3 region is CASSSRAGASGSGEQYF. Written as DNA, the CDR3 is TGTGCCAGCAGCTCCCGGGCCGGGGCTAGCGGGAGTGGAGAGCAGTACTTC.

The genes are TRBV29-1 and TRBJ2-7; D might be TRBD1 (5 bases). V was cut by 1 base and J by 2 bases, with 9 bases left in between. Germline V gene sequence: CDR1 SQVTM, CDR2 ANQGSEA. The CDR3 is 13 amino acids. The CDR3 loop is CSVEVTDTYEQYF. Here the CDR3 DNA reads TGCAGCGTTGAAGTGACAGACACCTACGAGCAGTACTTC.

The V and J genes are TRBV5-4 and TRBJ1-2; 9 bases agree with TRBD1. In germline, CDR1 is SGHNT, CDR2 YYREEE (reference sequence). After removal of 2 bases from V and 4 bases from J, the junction contained 3 bases not matched to a gene. This CDR3 contains 14 residues. The CDR3 loop reads CASSFQDRGYGYTF. The DNA for the CDR3 is TGTGCCAGCAGCTTTCAGGACAGGGGCTATGGCTACACCTTC.

This clone was seen only a few times. The chain has TRBV7-9 and TRBJ1-1; 8 bases match TRBD1. The CDR3 totals 14 residues. V dropped 5 bases and J dropped 4; count of bases not matched to a gene: 6. Germline values: CDR1 SEHNR, CDR2 FQNEAQ (reference sequence). This chain's CDR3 is CASSAQGAGTEAFF. CDR3 in DNA: TGTGCCAGCAGCGCCCAGGGGGCCGGCACTGAAGCTTTCTTT.

V gene TRBV10-3 combines with J gene TRBJ2-7; D possibly corresponds to TRBD1 (5 bases). This CDR3 is built from 11 residues. Looked up from germline, CDR1 is ENHRY and CDR2 is SYGVKD. V lost 4 bases and J lost 4, with 5 bases in between. As DNA, the CDR3 is TGTGCCATCAGTGGACAGTACGAGCAGTACTTC. The encoded protein is CAISGQYEQYF.

The V and J genes are TRBV5-1 and TRBJ1-3; D is perhaps TRBD1 (5 bases). The CDR3 length is 17 residues. The germline gives CDR1 SGHRS, CDR2 YFSETQ. V lost 0 bases, J lost 1 base, and 14 bases lay in between. The CDR3 nucleotides are TGCGCCAGCAGCTTGGGGTTCCGGGGGAGGTCTGGAAACACCATATATTTT. Translated: CASSLGFRGRSGNTIYF. Using reference TRBV5-1 and TRBJ1-3 for the parts outside the CDR3, the full variable domain is KAGVTQTPRYLIKTRGQQVTLSCSPISGHRSVSWYQQTPGQGLQFLFEYFSETQRNKGNFPGRFSGRQFSNSRSEMNVSTLELGDSALYLCASSLGFRGRSGNTIYFGEGSWLTVV.

The J gene is TRBJ2-7, the V gene TRBV7-8, with D maybe TRBD1 (6 bases). The germline V and J ends were trimmed by 5 bases and 3 bases, with 8 bases remaining between them. Germline CDR1 reads SGHVS; CDR2 reads FQNEAQ. The length of the CDR3 is 12 residues. The CDR3 spells CASSTDSYEQYF. The DNA of the CDR3 is TGTGCCAGCAGCACGGACAGCTACGAGCAGTACTTC.

The CDR3 sequence is CASSPSGTQKRQETQYF. CDR3 bases: TGTGCCAGCAGCCCCTCCGGGACACAAAAAAGACAAGAGACCCAGTACTTC. The V and J genes are TRBV5-8 and TRBJ2-5; D perhaps matches TRBD1 (6 bases). V was clipped by 4 bases and J by 2 bases, with 21 bases between them. This CDR3 is built from 17 residues. Germline V gene lookup returns CDR1 SGHTS and CDR2 YDEGEE.